This T cell receptor beta chain came from a study of blood T cell repertoires in COVID-19. The table came from immunoSEQ multiplex PCR; TCRdb's copy has only in-frame clones and leaves some out. The sample holds about 80,000 clones, 82% seen once. V lost 0 bases and J 6 bases, leaving 17 bases between the germline ends. Germline V CDR1 and CDR2: GTSNPN, SVGIG (reference sequence). CDR3 length equals 15 residues. Sequencing was carried out using peripheral blood. V is TRBV30 and J is TRBJ1-1; no definite D call. This clonotype originated in an older woman with acute or convalescent COVID-19. The DNA for the CDR3 is TGTGCCTGGAGTGTTTTTGGCCACTTGGGCGCTGAAGCTTTCTTT. Encoded protein: CAWSVFGHLGAEAFF. Using reference TRBV30 and TRBJ1-1 for the parts outside the CDR3, the full variable domain is SQTIHQWPATLVQPVGSPLSLECTVEGTSNPNLYWYRQAAGRGLQLLFYSVGIGQISSEVPQNLSASRPQDRQFILSSKKLLLSDSGFYLCAWSVFGHLGAEAFFGQGTRLTVV.